This passage covers 10 T cell receptor beta chains from one sample sequenced in a study of cytomegalovirus exposure and HLA in healthy donors. The primer mix had 60 Vbeta and 13 Jbeta primers. The protocol was immunoSEQ multiplex PCR, while the TCRdb copy is restricted to in-frame clones and leaves out a portion. The data show 100,000 to 150,000 clones, with approximately 78% seen just once and approximately 1.5% held by the top ten. Sequenced: PBMCs. These receptors came from a female donor in good health and CMV-seronegative.

The chain couples TRBV6-1 to TRBJ2-1; 9 bases are shared with TRBD1. There are 23 residues in the CDR3. V dropped 2 bases and J dropped 0; count of bases not matched to a gene: 23. Germline V gives CDR1 MNHNS, CDR2 SASEGT. Here the CDR3 DNA reads TGTGCCAGCAGTGAATTGGTGTGGGGACAGGGTATGGATCTTGGTGCCTCCTACAATGAGCAGTTCTTC. Protein: CASSELVWGQGMDLGASYNEQFF.

This chain joins TRBV5-5 and TRBJ2-5; no reliable D call. Germline CDR1 reads SGHKS; CDR2 reads YYEKEE (reference sequence). CDR3 size: 14 residues. Trimming removed 4 bases from V and 2 bases from J, with 12 bases in between. The CDR3 DNA follows: TGTGCCAGCAGCGGCTCAATAAGACAAGAGACCCAGTACTTC. Protein: CASSGSIRQETQYF.

The chain has TRBV29-1 and TRBJ2-5; 9 positions match TRBD2. V lost 7 bases, J lost 4 bases, and 7 bases stayed unmatched. Germline CDR1 reads SQVTM; CDR2 reads ANQGSEA. The CDR3 length is 13 residues. This CDR3 reads CSALAGVLETQYF. DNA of the CDR3: TGCAGCGCATTAGCGGGAGTGCTAGAGACCCAGTACTTC. The variable domain in full, with the rest retrieved from reference TRBV29-1 and TRBJ2-5, is SAVISQKPSRDICQRGTSLTIQCQVDSQVTMMFWYRQQPGQSLTLIATANQGSEATYESGFVIDKFPISRPNLTFSTLTVSNMSPEDSSIYLCSALAGVLETQYFGPGTRLLVL.

The chain has TRBV28 and TRBJ2-7, with D possibly matching TRBD2 (5 bases). The V and J ends lost 7 bases and 7 bases respectively, with 23 bases between them. Germline V gives CDR1 MDHEN, CDR2 SYDVKM. The CDR3 consists of 15 residues. CDR3 amino acids: CASIALAGMLGEQYF. In DNA, the CDR3 is TGTGCCAGCATTGCCCTAGCCGGGATGCTTGGGGAGCAGTACTTC.

CDR3 sequence (DNA): TGTGCCAGCAGCTTCCGGGACAGGATATATGGCTACACCTTC. Amino acid sequence: CASSFRDRIYGYTF. The chain carries TRBV11-2 and TRBJ1-2, with 8 nucleotides matching TRBD1. V was clipped by 3 bases and J by 5 bases; unmatched bases: 5. CDR1 and CDR2 (germline): SGHAT, FQNNGV. The CDR3 consists of 14 residues.

The V call is TRBV6-5, the J call TRBJ1-5; D remains ambiguous. This CDR3 comprises 14 residues. Looked up from germline, CDR1 is MNHEY and CDR2 is SVGAGI. The germline V and J ends were trimmed by 3 bases and 7 bases, with 13 bases remaining between them. CDR3 nucleotides: TGTGCCAGCAGTTATTCCCAGGAGGGCCAGCCCCAGCATTTT. It yields the protein CASSYSQEGQPQHF.

This clone was seen a handful of times. The chain joins TRBV29-1 to TRBJ2-3; 8 bases match TRBD1. The CDR3 contains 12 residues. Germline V gives CDR1 SQVTM, CDR2 ANQGSEA. The CDR3: CSFRTGPNTQYF. DNA of the CDR3: TGCAGTTTTCGGACAGGGCCGAATACGCAGTATTTT.

The V and J genes are TRBV19 and TRBJ2-7; maybe TRBD1 (5 bases). This CDR3 comprises 13 residues. The ends were cut back, 3 bases at V and 3 bases at J, with 9 bases in the middle. CDR1 is LNHDA, CDR2 SQIVND, per germline (reference sequence). CDR3 loop: CASSIDRNYEQYF. In DNA form, the CDR3 reads TGTGCCAGTAGTATTGACAGAAACTACGAGCAGTACTTC.

This clone was counted a few times. An end of the junction does not agree with germline; a read error may underlie this. V is TRBV9 and J is TRBJ1-2, with D perhaps TRBD1 (5 bases). The CDR3 contains 13 residues. The germline V gene encodes CDR1 SGDLS and CDR2 YYNGEE. The DNA of the CDR3 is TGTGCCAGCAGTGGTGACAGCGCCTATGTCTACACCTTC. Its translation: CASSGDSAYVYTF.

The chain employs TRBV28 and TRBJ2-7; TRBD1 agrees at 11 bases. There are 16 residues in the CDR3. Per germline, CDR1 MDHEN and CDR2 SYDVKM. V trimming: 6 bases; J trimming: 4 bases; junction bases outside the gene matches: 11. The CDR3, as DNA: TGTGCCAGCAGGTCCGGGACAGGGGGTAATCGGTACGAGCAGTACTTC. Translating gives CASRSGTGGNRYEQYF.